Listed here is a single T cell receptor beta chain. Its antigen is not identified. The record originates from a study of T cell repertoires in cytomegalovirus infection. Study context: TCR beta signatures that were public indicated CMV infection and matching HLA type.

The CDR3 consists of 11 residues. CDR1 and CDR2 from the germline V gene are DFQATT and SNEGSKA (reference sequence). MiXCR, applied by TCRdb to the reads, yields one record per CDR3 protein. The sample has about 360,000 distinct CDR3 sequences; 15% to 20% are singletons. Findings and caveats of the study: HLA-C-restricted CMV-specific TCR beta clonotypes prevailed in the ex vivo response. Carriers of CMV plus the relevant HLA were identified by cumulative public TCR beta family frequency.

Sequenced: PBMCs. The chain is built from TRBV20-1 and TRBJ2-7; 7 positions match TRBD2. The receptor's source is a human donor in good health (CMV status not recorded). Some clones in this sample may be carry-over from other donors' samples. DNA of the CDR3: TGCAGAGTGGGGGGGGTCGGTCCCTCTTACTTC. Translation: CRVGGVGPSYF.